This passage covers 20 T cell receptor beta chains from one sample sequenced in a study of a mutant IDH1 vaccine in newly diagnosed glioma. Regarding time point: baseline, week 1 (first vaccination visit). Described treatment: pre-vaccination baseline after standard-of-care therapy. Here immunoSEQ multiplex PCR was the method, and the copy in TCRdb shows in-frame clones only, minus some. The sample records around 82,000 clones, around 80% being singletons. The sequencing here drew on PBMCs, taken from a glioma patient treated with radiotherapy, temozolomide or both. These receptors were collected from a man aged 35-49 years with glioma. Some clones in this sample may be carry-over from other donors' samples.

This chain links TRBV6-5 with TRBJ2-1; D is possibly TRBD2 (5 bases). CDR3 length equals 15 residues. Germline CDR1 is MNHEY and CDR2 is SVGAGI. Trimming pared 6 bases from V and 9 bases from J, leaving 21 bases between. CDR3 protein: CASSSSSPPRVEQFF. CDR3 DNA sequence: TGTGCCAGCAGCTCCTCGTCCCCCCCGCGGGTTGAGCAGTTCTTC.

This chain uses TRBV30 with TRBJ1-4, with 7 bases that match TRBD1. CDR1 and CDR2 from the germline V gene are GTSNPN and SVGIG (reference sequence). V shed 4 bases, J shed 4 bases, and the junction held 6 bases outside the gene matches. The CDR3 runs 14 residues. The CDR3 DNA sequence: TGTGCCTGGAACCCGGACAGGTTTAATGAAAAACTGTTTTTT. This encodes CAWNPDRFNEKLFF.

This chain links TRBV10-3 with TRBJ1-1, with TRBD1 as a possible D gene (5 bases). V was pared by 2 bases and J by 1 base, with 8 bases between. The CDR3 is 14 amino acids. From germline, CDR1 is ENHRY and CDR2 SYGVKD. In DNA form, the CDR3 reads TGTGCCATCAGTGAGGGCGGACAGAACACTGAAGCTTTCTTT. Protein sequence: CAISEGGQNTEAFF.

This rearrangement joins TRBV5-1 to TRBJ1-1; D may be TRBD1 (6 bases). Between the trimmed V and J ends, which lost 3 bases and 4 bases, there was a span of 19 bases. This CDR3 spans 16 amino acids. Per the germline V gene, CDR1 is SGHRS and CDR2 is YFSETQ. CDR3 sequence reads: CASSSKPQGTGTEAFF. Written as DNA, the CDR3 is TGCGCCAGCAGCTCGAAACCACAGGGTACTGGCACTGAAGCTTTCTTT.

The V gene is TRBV5-1, the J gene TRBJ1-6, with D hard to call. The CDR3 has 14 residues. The V gene lost 4 bases and the J gene lost 5 bases, with 10 bases spanning the gap. Germline assignment: CDR1 SGHRS and CDR2 YFSETQ. CDR3 bases: TGCGCCAGCAGCGTTCGGGCCGATAATTCACCCCTCCACTTT. It is translated as CASSVRADNSPLHF.

This chain links TRBV29-1 with TRBJ2-1; no firm D call. Trimming took 1 base from V and 9 from J, leaving 16 bases between them. The germline V gene encodes CDR1 SQVTM and CDR2 ANQGSEA. This CDR3 has 14 residues. CDR3 nucleotides: TGCAGCGTTGAAGTGAACGTATTACACAGTGAGCAGTTCTTC. This encodes CSVEVNVLHSEQFF.

The chain links TRBV6-1 to TRBJ2-5; D uncertain. Germline V gene sequence: CDR1 MNHNS, CDR2 SASEGT. Trimming shortened V by 7 bases and J by 5 bases, and 14 bases separated the two germline ends. The CDR3 contains 13 residues. DNA of the CDR3: TGTGCCAGCACCTGGTCTCAAGAGGAGACCCAGTACTTC. It specifies CASTWSQEETQYF.

As for this clone: The junction departs from germline at one end; a sequencing error may be responsible. This chain connects TRBV4-2 to TRBJ1-4; maybe TRBD1 (6 bases). This CDR3 spans 15 amino acids. Looked up from germline, CDR1 is LGHNA and CDR2 is YNFKEQ. The CDR3 loop is CASSKEQGTVEKLFF. The CDR3 DNA reads as TGTGCCAGCAGCAAAGAACAGGGAACCGTCGAAAAACTGTTTTTT.

The rearrangement links TRBV7-2 to TRBJ2-7; D is possibly TRBD1 (6 bases). Between the trimmed V and J ends, which lost 1 base and 2 bases, there was a span of 9 bases. The germline V gene has CDR1 SGHTA and CDR2 FQGNSA. The CDR3 totals 14 residues. The CDR3 DNA follows: TGTGCCAGCAGCTTAGGAGCAGGGGCCTACGAGCAGTACTTC. Translation gives CASSLGAGAYEQYF. The whole variable domain, remainder taken from reference TRBV7-2 and TRBJ2-7, is GAGVSQSPSNKVTEKGKDVELRCDPISGHTALYWYRQSLGQGLEFLIYFQGNSAPDKSGLPSDRFSAERTGGSVSTLTIQRTQQEDSAVYLCASSLGAGAYEQYFGPGTRLTVT.

The V call is TRBV13, the J call TRBJ1-6; D unresolved. V dropped 4 bases and J dropped 0 bases, with 13 bases sitting between them. Germline lookup yields CDR1 PRHDT and CDR2 FYEKMQ (reference sequence). The CDR3 is 17 amino acids. The CDR3 region has the DNA TGTGCCAGCAGCTCGGGCCTAGGGAGCTCCTATAATTCACCCCTCCACTTT. It translates to CASSSGLGSSYNSPLHF.

V is TRBV15 and J is TRBJ2-5; either TRBD1 or TRBD2 may fit D (6 bases each). V gave up 2 bases and J gave up 5 bases, with 15 bases separating them. The CDR3 runs to 15 residues. Germline V gene data show CDR1 as LNHNV and CDR2 as YYDKDF (reference sequence). The CDR3 region is CATSRTKGGPETQYF. Here the CDR3 DNA reads TGTGCCACCAGCAGAACGAAGGGGGGCCCGGAGACCCAGTACTTC.

The chain has TRBV5-1 and TRBJ2-1; TRBD2 aligns across 8 bases. Germline V lookup: CDR1 SGHRS, CDR2 YFSETQ. Trimming took 0 bases from V and 8 from J; bases not matched to a gene: 7. This CDR3 has 15 residues. CDR3 nucleotide sequence: TGCGCCAGCAGCTTGGGACGGGGGGGCCGGGATGAGCAGTTCTTC. Residues: CASSLGRGGRDEQFF.

V usage is TRBV28 and J usage is TRBJ1-2; D not resolved. V lost 2 bases and J 6 bases, leaving 13 bases between the germline ends. From germline, CDR1 is MDHEN and CDR2 SYDVKM. This CDR3 comprises 14 residues. CDR3: CASSLRFRAHGYTF. The CDR3 DNA reads as TGTGCCAGCAGTTTAAGGTTTAGGGCCCATGGCTACACCTTC.

This clone has a handful of counts. V and J are TRBV7-9 and TRBJ2-2; D not certain. Trimming pared 5 bases from V and 3 bases from J, leaving 7 bases between. CDR3 size: 13 residues. Germline V lookup: CDR1 SEHNR, CDR2 FQNEAQ (reference sequence). CDR3 sequence (DNA): TGTGCCAGCAGCCGACTCGACACCGGGGAGCTGTTTTTT. The encoded protein is CASSRLDTGELFF.

In this sample, this clone turned up once. The gene calls are TRBV5-6 and TRBJ1-6, with D possibly being TRBD1 (6 bases). The CDR3 is 14 amino acids. The germline V gene has CDR1 SGHDT and CDR2 YYEEEE. V lost 5 bases to trimming and J lost 7 bases, with 13 bases between them. The CDR3 region has the DNA TGTGCCAGCAGATCACAGGGTATCAATTCACCCCTCCACTTT. It codes for CASRSQGINSPLHF.

The V gene is TRBV2, the J gene TRBJ1-3; tentative D call: TRBD1 (6 bases). The CDR3 spans 16 residues. The germline gives CDR1 SNHLY, CDR2 FYNNEI. Deletions cut 4 bases from V and 0 bases from J, with 13 bases between. For the CDR3, the DNA is TGTGCCAGCAGTGCAACCGGGACACACTCTGGAAACACCATATATTTT. Its translation: CASSATGTHSGNTIYF.

The chain has TRBV9 and TRBJ2-7, with TRBD1 matching 7 bases. Trimming removed 0 bases from V and 0 bases from J; junction bases left unmatched: 6. This CDR3 has 16 amino acids. The germline V gene encodes CDR1 SGDLS and CDR2 YYNGEE. The DNA of the CDR3 is TGTGCCAGCAGCGTAGCTGGGACAGCGAACTCCTACGAGCAGTACTTC. Its protein product is CASSVAGTANSYEQYF.

The rearrangement joins TRBV6-1 to TRBJ1-2; D is undetermined. Trimming stripped 3 bases from V and 3 bases from J, with 17 bases between. This CDR3 has 16 amino acids. CDR1 is MNHNS, CDR2 SASEGT, per germline. The CDR3 region is CASSEAGAEAYYGYTF. CDR3 coding DNA: TGTGCCAGCAGTGAGGCGGGTGCGGAGGCTTACTATGGCTACACCTTC.

The gene calls are TRBV2 and TRBJ2-2, with 7 positions matching TRBD2. V dropped 3 bases and J dropped 5; count of bases not matched to a gene: 12. Germline CDR1 is SNHLY and CDR2 is FYNNEI. The CDR3 has 17 residues. This CDR3 is CASSDLGGGRETGELFF. The CDR3 DNA reads as TGTGCCAGCAGTGATCTCGGCGGGGGTCGGGAGACCGGGGAGCTGTTTTTT.

The chain joins TRBV5-8 to TRBJ2-7; D is tentatively TRBD1 or TRBD2 (5 bases each). V dropped 4 bases and J dropped 0 bases, with 29 bases sitting between them. CDR3 length equals 20 residues. Germline V CDR1 and CDR2: SGHTS, YDEGEE. The CDR3 DNA follows: TGTGCCAGCAGCCTAACGCCCGGGACGGCCGAACAGAAGAGCTCCTACGAGCAGTACTTC. Translation: CASSLTPGTAEQKSSYEQYF.